This T cell receptor beta chain was sequenced during a study of blood T cell repertoires in COVID-19. The overall study: Italy, Spain and the United States were the sources of the convalescent and acute COVID-19 samples. The analysed material was cDNA or gDNA that came from T cells, B-cell-depleted T cells, or PBMCs.

The CDR3 extends over 15 amino acids. Germline V gives CDR1 MNHEY, CDR2 SVGAGI. V was shortened by 0 bases and J by 4 bases, with 12 bases between the two germline ends. Per the authors' pipeline: Amplifying reference gene primers gave estimates of nucleated cell counts. The repertoire was sequenced with immunoSEQ multiplex PCR; TCRdb's copy has only in-frame clones and lacks some. V, J and clone size derive from that table, while D and trimming were established from the DNA sequence. Altogether 20,000 to 25,000 clones are present, 65% to 80% being singletons, with the ten largest covering less than 20%.

This receptor was taken from a human donor in a cohort sampled during active or convalescent COVID-19. Sequenced material: peripheral blood. The V call is TRBV6-5, the J call TRBJ1-2, with a tentative D call TRBD1 (6 bases). The CDR3 DNA reads as TGTGCCAGCAGTTACTCTCGGAGACAGGTCTATGGCTACACCTTC. Amino acids: CASSYSRRQVYGYTF.